A selection of T cell receptor beta chains follows, all from one sample in a study of blood T cell repertoires in COVID-19. Method: immunoSEQ multiplex PCR; TCRdb's copy keeps in-frame clones and lacks some. The sample holds around 75,000 clones, around 89% seen once. Source material: peripheral blood. The receptors stem from a man in his 60s with acute or convalescent COVID-19. Each CDR3 is given without its conserved first and last residue. A D gene is named only where the DNA matches it firmly. The size field is filled for only some rows; it gives once, few, many or a size class.

v_call	clone_size	d_call	j_call	cdr3_aa
TRBV6-5	NA	TRBD1	TRBJ1-5	ASWTGVFQPQH
TRBV18	NA	NA	TRBJ1-4	ASSPLLGAGNEKLF
TRBV5-4	few	NA	TRBJ1-6	ASSLQARSYNSPLH
TRBV7-3	NA	TRBD1	TRBJ1-1	ASKPGQGNTEAF
TRBV30	NA	NA	TRBJ1-2	AWRGRDLSYGYT
TRBV14	NA	TRBD2	TRBJ2-7	ASSQDPGRAAYEQY
TRBV5-1	NA	NA	TRBJ2-5	ASSPSGQETQY
TRBV10-1	once	NA	TRBJ1-1	ASSDRQVRMNTEAF
TRBV12-3/TRBV12-4	NA	NA	TRBJ1-2	ASSGVGSGYT
TRBV7-9	NA	NA	TRBJ2-2	ASSPEGNTGELF
TRBV28	NA	NA	TRBJ2-2	ASSLSGAGELF
TRBV5-4	NA	TRBD2	TRBJ2-7	ASSLGGGGIYEQY
TRBV27	few	TRBD2	TRBJ2-2	ATKSGTYTGELF
TRBV5-1	NA	NA	TRBJ1-1	ASSFEGQSPEAF
TRBV2	NA	TRBD1	TRBJ1-4	ASSTGELTEKLF
TRBV20-1	NA	NA	TRBJ2-1	SAHQNNEQF
TRBV5-1	few	TRBD2	TRBJ2-3	ASSGNSGGASDTQY
TRBV6-5	NA	NA	TRBJ2-1	ASSYQGLNEQF
TRBV19	once	NA	TRBJ2-1	ASSTTRGADEQF
TRBV7-3	NA	TRBD2	TRBJ2-3	ASSPRGSSGRSGDTQY
TRBV2	NA	NA	TRBJ1-4	ASSEFGQRAYNEKLF
TRBV5-4	NA	TRBD1	TRBJ2-7	ASSLLGTESGNEQY
TRBV6-5	NA	NA	TRBJ2-3	ASSLGDTQY
TRBV9	NA	NA	TRBJ2-7	ASSREGYEQY
TRBV6-1	NA	NA	TRBJ1-4	ASSEALWEGSEKLF
TRBV29-1	NA	TRBD1	TRBJ1-1	SGGQGDTEAF
TRBV3-1/TRBV3-2	once	TRBD2	TRBJ2-5	ASSQSSGLQETQY
TRBV5-1	NA	TRBD1	TRBJ1-1	ASSWSDRGNTEAF
TRBV9	NA	NA	TRBJ2-7	ASSTHWTPDYEQY
TRBV10-3	NA	NA	TRBJ1-1	AISDQGMNTEAF
TRBV5-1	NA	TRBD1	TRBJ2-7	ASSWDSLYEQY
TRBV5-1	NA	TRBD2	TRBJ2-7	ASSLVSGSTYEQY
TRBV9	NA	NA	TRBJ1-3	ASSVDPGSGNTIY
TRBV10-3	NA	TRBD1	TRBJ1-3	AISLGQDGNTIY
TRBV5-1	NA	NA	TRBJ1-1	ASSGGINTEAF
TRBV18	NA	NA	TRBJ2-2	ASSPGLYTGELF
TRBV28	NA	NA	TRBJ1-2	ASRRGPTGDGYT
TRBV15	NA	TRBD1	TRBJ1-5	ATTVGGQGQPQH
TRBV2	NA	NA	TRBJ1-3	ASSEEAGKGGNTIY
TRBV11-3	few	NA	TRBJ1-5	ASSLDLTYSNQPQH
TRBV7-3	NA	TRBD1	TRBJ2-5	ASSFAPGQGETQY
TRBV3-1/TRBV3-2	NA	TRBD2	TRBJ2-1	ASSLRLAGESNEQF
TRBV6-5	NA	TRBD1	TRBJ1-1	ASCRDRVNTEAF
TRBV6-5	NA	NA	TRBJ1-5	ASGGVPTNQPQH